The clone carrying this TCR beta chain was counted once. The CDR3 length is 17 residues. V was clipped by 4 bases and J by 5 bases; unmatched bases: 13. Germline V gene lookup returns CDR1 LGHDT and CDR2 YNNKEL (reference sequence). This sample stems from a study of blood T cell repertoires in COVID-19. Sequencing used immunoSEQ multiplex PCR; TCRdb keeps in-frame clones, though not all of them. The sample records 280,000 or so clones, about 83% being singletons. The TCR was taken from a middle-aged woman who had recovered from COVID-19. The chain employs TRBV3-1 (or the pseudogene TRBV3-2) and TRBJ2-2, with 7 bases that match TRBD2. Sample: PBMCs or T cells enriched from blood (not recorded which). The chain's CDR3 is CASSPTTAGAGTGELFF. In DNA, the CDR3 is TGTGCCAGCAGCCCCACGACTGCGGGAGCGGGGACCGGGGAGCTGTTTTTT.